This paragraph reports one T cell receptor (beta chain). Only a few counts were recorded for this clonotype. Its antigen is still unknown. Base qualities were left out, and no much larger clone turns up one base away. The CDR3 goes from the cysteine to the phenylalanine over 16 residues. CDR3 DNA is the only sequence kept; it has 48 bases, read in frame from the first base. Relative to germline, V is 5 bases shorter and J is 1 base shorter, with 15 bases between their ends. For CDR1 and CDR2, the germline V gene lists MNHNS and SASEGT. These data come from a study of blood T cells in healthy people across ages (dated by TCRdb to the mid-2010s). Turning to the overall study: Template switching captured roughly one uniquely barcoded TCR beta cDNA molecule per two T cells in model experiments. Using deep sequencing normalized with unique cDNA molecular identifiers, the study measured how TCR beta repertoire diversity changes with age. Four age groups were formed from the donors: young (average approximately 16 years), middle-aged (roughly 38), aged (around 68) and long-lived (more than 75). To avoid experimental bias, donors of different ages were spread randomly across the sequencing lanes. For two donors (one aged 18 to 29 and one aged 80 or older), the study analyzed two additional independent replicas of 1 million unique cDNA reads from the same blood draw. On the study overall, not on this receptor specifically: The percentage of naive T cells measured by flow cytometry correlated strongly with observed TCR beta diversity. Compared with the aged group, the long-lived group had more naive CD4+ T cells, fewer expanded clones and increased TCR diversity, a pattern suggesting age selection. Estimates of total diversity from one million sequenced T cells were regarded as lower bounds and underestimates. Bulk unsorted PBMC profiling prevented conclusive comparison of naive and antigen-experienced compartments. Observed TCR beta diversity per million T cells fell roughly linearly with age, and a significant reduction was already apparent by age around 44. The CMV infection status of donors was not known, potentially confounding age-related changes in expanded clonotypes.

The donors were around 39 Caucasian individuals from Russia, aged roughly 6 to 90 years, who were systemically healthy. Approximately 11 milliliters of peripheral blood were drawn from each donor into EDTA-treated Vacutainer tubes. Ficoll-Paque density-gradient centrifugation was used to isolate PBMCs, with at least 7 million per sample. Total RNA was extracted from PBMCs with Trizol reagent, with at least 6 micrograms obtained per sample. For every donor, flow cytometry on a PBMC aliquot measured the percentage of naive CD45RAhigh/CD27high T cells. The method behind the library was 5' RACE. TCRdb lists the instrument as Illumina HiSeq 2500. A second PCR of about 7 to 12 cycles was run with a J-beta primer mix and a sample-barcoded 5' primer. A unique molecular identifier was introduced onto each TCR beta cDNA molecule by a template-switch 5' adaptor carrying 12 random nucleotides. Each sample yielded at least 3 million CDR3-containing paired-end reads. The Mint cDNA synthesis kit, primed by a TRBC-specific oligonucleotide, was used to synthesize first-strand cDNA from all RNA. After uracil-DNA glycosylase treatment, a first 18-cycle PCR used universal primers M1SS and BC2_uni_R on all cDNA. In the original analysis: Normalization of each sample was performed by random selection of 1 million high-quality reads, each carrying a distinct molecular identifier. Reads sharing molecular identifiers were discarded rather than binned into consensus sequences. CDR3 identification, clonotype clustering and error correction used MiTCR with a Q25 quality threshold and the strictest error-elimination algorithm. A nonparametric unseen species model with Euler transformation was used to estimate lower-bound total TCR beta diversity. TCRdb reran the public reads through fastp at Q25 and MiXCR, keeping productive beta chains. Each CDR3 protein appears once, grouped with its most common genes and DNA. In this record, the V and J calls reflect TCRdb's handling and not the investigators' own analysis. The sample yields about 1.5 million distinct CDR3 sequences; around two fifths were counted once. Of the sample, 7.9% falls within the top ten clones.

The chain links TRBV6-1 with TRBJ2-1, and possibly TRBD2, on 5 matching bases. The sequencing input was blood. The origin of this receptor is a woman aged 18-29 years in good health. The DNA sequence is TGTGCCAGCAGTCCGTACCGAGGGAAGTCCTACAATGAGCAGTTCTTC. Its product reads: CASSPYRGKSYNEQFF.